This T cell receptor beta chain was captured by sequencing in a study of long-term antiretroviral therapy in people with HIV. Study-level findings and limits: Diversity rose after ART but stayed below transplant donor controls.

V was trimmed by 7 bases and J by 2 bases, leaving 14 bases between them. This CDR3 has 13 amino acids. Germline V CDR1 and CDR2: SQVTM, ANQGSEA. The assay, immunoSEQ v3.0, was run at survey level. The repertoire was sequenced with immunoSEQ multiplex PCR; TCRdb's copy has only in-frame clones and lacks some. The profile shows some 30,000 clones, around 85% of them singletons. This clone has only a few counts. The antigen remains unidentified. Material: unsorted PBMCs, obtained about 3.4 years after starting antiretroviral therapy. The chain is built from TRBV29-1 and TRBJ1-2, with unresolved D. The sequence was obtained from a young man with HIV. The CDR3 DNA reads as TGCAGCGGGATCGTGGGAAGCAACTATGGCTACACCTTC. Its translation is CSGIVGSNYGYTF.